This T cell receptor beta chain was documented in a study of T cells in Graves' hyperthyroidism and ophthalmopathy (dated by TCRdb to about 2019). At the level of the whole study: Peripheral blood samples were taken at the time of initial diagnosis, prior to any treatment. Thyroid tissue and blood T-cell repertoires from about six Graves' hyperthyroidism patients were also compared in the study. Once sampling was done, hyperthyroidism patients were given methimazole at a starting dose of 30 mg daily, whereas ophthalmopathy patients were given high-dose intravenous methylprednisolone. Whether ophthalmopathy could be predicted prospectively was tested in an independent validation cohort made up of 18 to 20 hyperthyroidism patients plus 17 patients who later progressed to ophthalmopathy. According to the paper, TCR Vbeta CDR3 sequencing was carried out on over 130 peripheral blood samples, which came from around 43 ophthalmopathy, under 85 hyperthyroidism and approximately 17 progressor patients. To identify TCR V-J signatures that set the groups apart, the researchers used a discovery cohort of about a hundred patients, made up of about 44 with Graves' ophthalmopathy and 55 to 65 with stable Graves' hyperthyroidism. The roughly 100 discovery patients were randomly split 7:3 into training and test sets.

Ophthalmopathy patients had moderately to severely active disease, Clinical Activity Score of at least 3, NOSPECS grade of at least 4, and duration under 3 months. Any patient with an uncontrolled infection, another autoimmune disease, pregnancy or lactation was excluded. Diagnoses were established on the basis of clinical symptoms, serum thyroxine and TRAb, thyroid ultrasound, and orbital computed tomography. PBMCs were separated from 8 to 10 ml of fresh peripheral blood using Ficoll-Paque density gradient centrifugation. Total RNA was extracted with Trizol reagent, and quality was checked on an Agilent 2100 Bioanalyzer. From V the trimming removes 1 base and from J it removes 1 base, while the gene matches leave 5 bases of the junction unaccounted for. The CDR1 and CDR2 encoded by the germline V gene (reference sequence) are SGHNT and YYREEE. CDR3 length: 17 amino acids, cysteine to phenylalanine. The DNA shown is the 51-base CDR3, in frame from base 1.

This clonotype came up a few times. Its antigen remains undetermined. No much larger clonotype is one base removed from it; base qualities were not supplied. The investigation overall reported the following: No statistical method was used to fix the sample size in advance, and group allocation was not hidden from the investigators. During validation, the model predicted progression to ophthalmopathy a median of around 7 months ahead of onset, with almost 71% sensitivity and 72.22% specificity. Most expanded thyroid clonotypes (frequency above 0.001) were also detected in blood, suggesting blood repertoires may reflect thyroid immune responses. A 13 V-J signature model separated ophthalmopathy from stable hyperthyroidism, with 87.88% sensitivity and about 81% specificity in cross-validation and 80%/75% in testing.

TCR beta CDR3 regions were amplified from RNA transcripts. The first round of RT-PCR for the TCR CDR3 was performed with the HTBI primer set and the Qiagen OneStep RT-PCR kit. The libraries were constructed in a second round of multiplex PCR and then size-selected and purified. Libraries were sequenced paired-end with 100 bp reads on an Illumina HiSeq2000. Per the authors' processing: SOAPnuke was used to process the raw data, throwing out any read that contained adapters or uncalled bases, had a mean Phred below 15, or lacked an exact constant-primer or identifier match. High-quality paired reads were merged using COPE v1.2.5, and each unique nucleotide sequence was defined as a clonotype. Clonotypes were aligned to IMGT TRBV, TRBD and TRBJ reference segments using MiTCR v1.1. The analysis was restricted to V-J combinations with a frequency above 0.0001, which together covered 99% to 99.2% of the repertoires. A TCS score was defined as the ratio of F50 (clonal expansion) to E x V (chaos), with BLOSUM62-based TCRdist applied between CDR3 peptides within each V-J. Welch's t-statistics and random forest reduced roughly 540 V-J features to around 14, which were used in a naive Bayes classifier (R e1071). Through fastp at Q25 and MiXCR, TCRdb rebuilt clones from the public reads, retaining in-frame beta chains. Every CDR3 protein is listed once, alongside the most common genes and DNA of its rows. The V and J calls were not made by the authors but by TCRdb's processing. Within this sample are about 330,000 distinct CDR3 sequences, with roughly an eighth of them counted one time only. The biggest ten clones account for 34% of the sample.

Sequencing was done on a sample of blood. The sequence links TRBV5-4 to TRBJ2-1, and TRBD1 matches 10 of the central bases. The source of this sequence is a woman aged 40-49 years with Graves' ophthalmopathy. The DNA sequence is given as TGTGCCAGCAGCTTGAAAGGGGGACAGGGGTCCTACAATGAGCAGTTCTTC. It encodes CASSLKGGQGSYNEQFF.